These T cell receptor beta chains were read from a single sample in a study of blood T cell repertoires in COVID-19. Produced via immunoSEQ multiplex PCR; TCRdb's table is partial and in-frame only. The sample carries about 250,000 clones, roughly nine tenths recorded once. Sequenced sample: PBMCs or T cells enriched from blood (not recorded which). These receptor sequences come from a woman younger than 45 with acute COVID-19. CDR3s include the opening cysteine and the closing phenylalanine or tryptophan. The D gene is left open where the match is weak. Clone size, where shown, is once, few, many, or a class for clones that have expanded.

TRBV3-1/TRBV3-2	.	TRBJ2-7	TRBD1	CASRGTGGLEQYF	TGTGCCAGCAGAGGGACAGGGGGCCTCGAGCAGTACTTC
TRBV12-5	.	TRBJ1-6	.	CASGFQGRSPLHF	TGTGCTAGTGGCTTTCAGGGCAGGTCACCCCTCCACTTT
TRBV20-1	.	TRBJ1-1	.	CSGGRTEAFF	TGCAGTGGGGGGCGAACTGAAGCTTTCTTT
TRBV27	.	TRBJ1-5	TRBD1	CASSPSLGQGVGQPQHF	TGTGCCAGCAGCCCCAGCTTGGGACAGGGTGTAGGTCAGCCCCAGCATTTT
TRBV5-1	.	TRBJ1-1	TRBD1	CASSLGQGITEAFF	TGCGCCAGCAGCTTGGGACAGGGGATCACTGAAGCTTTCTTT
TRBV18	.	TRBJ2-3	TRBD1	CASSPGQGGSDTQYF	TGTGCCAGCTCACCTGGACAGGGGGGATCAGATACGCAGTATTTT
TRBV7-9	.	TRBJ1-3	.	CASSRRGASGNTIYF	TGTGCCAGCAGCCGTCGGGGGGCCTCTGGAAACACCATATATTTT
TRBV5-5	.	TRBJ2-2	TRBD1	CASSGGTGNTGELFF	TGTGCCAGCAGCGGCGGGACAGGGAACACCGGGGAGCTGTTTTTT
TRBV5-1	.	TRBJ1-6	.	CASSAGGSSYNSPLHF	TGCGCCAGCAGCGCGGGCGGGAGCTCCTATAATTCACCCCTCCACTTT
TRBV9	.	TRBJ2-7	TRBD1	CASSVGTGLHEQYF	TGTGCCAGCAGCGTCGGGACAGGGCTCCACGAGCAGTACTTC
TRBV11-2	.	TRBJ1-1	.	CASSLDIETEAFF	TGTGCCAGCAGCTTAGATATAGAGACTGAAGCTTTCTTT
TRBV27	few	TRBJ2-1	.	CASSLYREGEQFF	TGTGCCAGCAGTTTATACAGGGAAGGGGAACAGTTCTTC
TRBV5-1	.	TRBJ2-7	.	CASSLDYSYEQYF	TGCGCCAGCAGCCTTGACTACTCCTACGAGCAGTACTTC
TRBV30	.	TRBJ1-4	.	CAWGVQGREKLFF	TGTGCCTGGGGCGTCCAGGGGCGGGAAAAACTGTTTTTT
TRBV19	.	TRBJ1-2	.	CASSTMYGYTF	TGTGCCAGTAGTACCATGTATGGCTACACCTTC
TRBV6-5	.	TRBJ2-7	.	CASSRAEDYEQYF	TGTGCCAGCAGCAGGGCTGAAGATTACGAGCAGTACTTC
TRBV18	.	TRBJ2-2	TRBD1	CASSPADRTGELFF	TGTGCCAGCTCACCAGCGGACAGGACCGGGGAGCTGTTTTTT
TRBV3-1/TRBV3-2	.	TRBJ1-2	.	CASSQEGTQAGGYTF	TGTGCCAGCAGCCAAGAAGGGACTCAGGCGGGGGGCTACACCTTC
TRBV30	.	TRBJ2-7	.	CAWRIRGLEQYF	TGTGCCTGGAGGATAAGGGGTCTCGAGCAGTACTTC
TRBV30	.	TRBJ2-1	TRBD2	CAWSRDYYNEQFF	TGTGCCTGGAGCCGGGACTACTACAATGAGCAGTTCTTC
TRBV29-1	.	TRBJ1-1	.	CSGRTDMNTEAFF	TGCAGCGGAAGGACAGACATGAACACTGAAGCTTTCTTT
TRBV7-9	.	TRBJ1-1	TRBD1	CASSRPGGEAFF	TGTGCCAGCAGCAGACCAGGGGGCGAAGCTTTCTTT
TRBV13	.	TRBJ2-1	TRBD2	CASRAGVGEQFF	TGTGCCAGCAGGGCGGGGGTTGGTGAGCAGTTCTTC
TRBV20-1	.	TRBJ1-2	.	CSTAGGKGYTF	TGCAGTACTGCGGGAGGTAAAGGCTACACCTTC
TRBV4-1	.	TRBJ1-2	.	CASSQDFPNSSGYTF	TGCGCCAGCAGCCAAGATTTCCCCAACAGTTCTGGCTACACCTTC
TRBV6-6	.	TRBJ2-3	.	CASSSISDTQYF	TGTGCCAGCAGTTCTATTTCAGATACGCAGTATTTT
TRBV2	.	TRBJ1-1	.	CATSTGNTEAFF	TGTGCCACTTCGACGGGGAACACTGAAGCTTTCTTT
TRBV6-4	.	TRBJ1-3	TRBD1	CASRSPTGNAGNTIYF	TGTGCCAGCAGATCACCGACAGGGAACGCCGGAAACACCATATATTTT
TRBV2	.	TRBJ1-2	TRBD1	CASSEALRRGLSANYGYTF	TGTGCCAGCAGTGAAGCGCTTCGGAGGGGGCTATCAGCTAACTATGGCTACACCTTC
TRBV14	.	TRBJ2-7	.	CASSQAASSPYEQYF	TGTGCCAGCAGCCAAGCCGCTAGTTCCCCCTACGAGCAGTACTTC
TRBV12-3/TRBV12-4	.	TRBJ1-2	.	CASSLELYGYTF	TGTGCCAGCAGTTTAGAACTGTATGGCTACACCTTC
TRBV24-1	few	TRBJ1-5	TRBD1	CATSEGQGLNQPQHF	TGTGCCACCAGTGAGGGACAGGGACTCAATCAGCCCCAGCATTTT
TRBV30	.	TRBJ1-6	.	CAWSYRAWQGNSPLHF	TGTGCCTGGAGTTACAGGGCATGGCAGGGTAATTCACCCCTCCACTTT
TRBV28	.	TRBJ1-5	.	CASRSNQPQHF	TGTGCCAGCAGATCTAATCAGCCCCAGCATTTT
TRBV6-2/TRBV6-3	.	TRBJ2-7	.	CASSYPSGLTHSEQYF	TGTGCCAGCAGTTACCCTTCGGGACTGACCCATTCGGAGCAGTACTTC
TRBV19	.	TRBJ1-3	.	CASSIRGVVNTIYF	TGTGCCAGTAGTATAAGAGGTGTTGTTAACACCATATATTTT
TRBV12-3/TRBV12-4	.	TRBJ1-1	TRBD1	CASTWTGRTEAFF	TGTGCCAGCACCTGGACAGGGCGCACTGAAGCTTTCTTT
TRBV7-8	.	TRBJ1-1	.	CASRSSWNTEAFF	TGTGCCAGCAGGTCTAGTTGGAACACTGAAGCTTTCTTT
TRBV12-1	.	TRBJ2-3	.	CASSFARLAGPSTDTQYF	TGTGCCAGCAGCTTTGCGAGACTAGCGGGGCCTAGCACAGATACGCAGTATTTT
TRBV19	.	TRBJ1-5	.	CASSIGHLVSNQPQHF	TGTGCCAGTAGTATAGGCCACTTAGTGAGCAATCAGCCCCAGCATTTT
TRBV4-3	once	TRBJ1-1	.	CASSQDLSGAYTEAFF	TGCGCCAGCAGCCAAGATCTTTCAGGGGCATACACTGAAGCTTTCTTT
TRBV25-1	.	TRBJ1-6	TRBD1	CASSTPGQYNSPLHF	TGTGCCAGCAGTACCCCGGGACAGTATAATTCACCCCTCCACTTT
TRBV3-1/TRBV3-2	.	TRBJ1-3	.	CASRPFTGSGNTIYF	TGTGCCAGCAGACCTTTTACAGGGTCCGGAAACACCATATATTTT
TRBV7-6	.	TRBJ2-1	TRBD1	CASSWGQGASLTYNEQFF	TGTGCCAGCAGCTGGGGACAGGGGGCGTCCCTTACCTACAATGAGCAGTTCTTC
TRBV2	.	TRBJ2-5	TRBD2	CASSDGLAVDETQYF	TGTGCCAGCAGCGATGGACTAGCAGTTGATGAGACCCAGTACTTC
TRBV24-1	.	TRBJ1-3	.	CATQDGLGNTIYF	TGTGCCACCCAGGACGGACTTGGAAACACCATATATTTT
TRBV19	.	TRBJ1-4	.	CASSLRVGNEKLFF	TGTGCCAGTAGTTTGAGGGTCGGTAATGAAAAACTGTTTTTT
TRBV10-1	.	TRBJ1-6	.	CATPKGHSSYNSPLHF	TGCGCCACCCCAAAGGGGCATAGCTCCTATAATTCACCCCTCCACTTT
TRBV28	.	TRBJ1-2	TRBD1	CASSLWAGQESNYGYTF	TGTGCCAGCAGTTTATGGGCGGGACAGGAATCTAACTATGGCTACACCTTC
TRBV2	.	TRBJ2-2	.	CASTETATNTGELFF	TGTGCCAGCACCGAAACTGCCACGAACACCGGGGAGCTGTTTTTT
TRBV5-1	.	TRBJ2-5	.	CASSFYSGAMETQYF	TGCGCCAGCAGCTTTTATTCAGGGGCTATGGAGACCCAGTACTTC
TRBV5-1	.	TRBJ1-5	.	CASSYDSYQPQHF	TGCGCCAGCAGTTACGACAGCTATCAGCCCCAGCATTTT
TRBV27	.	TRBJ1-6	.	CASSRRERTAYNSPLHF	TGTGCCAGCAGTAGGCGAGAAAGGACAGCCTATAATTCACCCCTCCACTTT
TRBV18	.	TRBJ2-2	TRBD2	CASSPNTMSAGVTGELFF	TGTGCCAGCTCACCGAATACCATGTCAGCGGGGGTCACCGGGGAGCTGTTTTTT
TRBV7-2	.	TRBJ1-5	.	CASSLRTANQPQHF	TGTGCCAGCAGCTTAAGGACAGCTAATCAGCCCCAGCATTTT
TRBV5-4	.	TRBJ1-1	.	CASSLTDRLNTEAFF	TGTGCCAGCAGCTTAACTGACAGATTGAACACTGAAGCTTTCTTT
TRBV28	.	TRBJ2-1	.	CASRGNEQFF	TGTGCCAGCCGGGGCAATGAGCAGTTCTTC
TRBV7-3	.	TRBJ1-3	.	CASSLSGGPSSGNTIYF	TGTGCCAGCAGCTTAAGCGGAGGGCCCTCCTCTGGAAACACCATATATTTT
TRBV10-1	once	TRBJ1-1	TRBD1	CANKPTGGTVNTEAFF	TGCGCCAACAAACCTACAGGGGGCACCGTGAACACTGAAGCTTTCTTT
TRBV2	.	TRBJ1-5	.	CASDVLGSGNQPQHF	TGTGCCAGCGATGTACTGGGGAGCGGCAATCAGCCCCAGCATTTT